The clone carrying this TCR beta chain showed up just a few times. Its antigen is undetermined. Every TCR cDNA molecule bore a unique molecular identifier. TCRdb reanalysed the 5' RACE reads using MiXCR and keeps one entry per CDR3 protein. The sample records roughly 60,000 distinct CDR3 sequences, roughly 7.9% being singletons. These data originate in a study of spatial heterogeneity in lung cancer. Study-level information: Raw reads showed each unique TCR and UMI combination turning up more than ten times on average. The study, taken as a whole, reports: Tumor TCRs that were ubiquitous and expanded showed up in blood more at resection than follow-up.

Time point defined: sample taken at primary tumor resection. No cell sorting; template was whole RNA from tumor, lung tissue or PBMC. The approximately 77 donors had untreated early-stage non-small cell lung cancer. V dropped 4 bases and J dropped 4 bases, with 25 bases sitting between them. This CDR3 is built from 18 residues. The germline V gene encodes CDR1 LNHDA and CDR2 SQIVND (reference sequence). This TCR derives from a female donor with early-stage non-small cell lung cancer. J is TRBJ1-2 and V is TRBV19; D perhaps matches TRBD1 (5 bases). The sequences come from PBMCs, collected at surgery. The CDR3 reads CASSRNPRQRAAAYGYTF. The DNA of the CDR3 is TGTGCCAGTAGTAGGAACCCTCGACAGAGAGCAGCGGCCTATGGCTACACCTTC.